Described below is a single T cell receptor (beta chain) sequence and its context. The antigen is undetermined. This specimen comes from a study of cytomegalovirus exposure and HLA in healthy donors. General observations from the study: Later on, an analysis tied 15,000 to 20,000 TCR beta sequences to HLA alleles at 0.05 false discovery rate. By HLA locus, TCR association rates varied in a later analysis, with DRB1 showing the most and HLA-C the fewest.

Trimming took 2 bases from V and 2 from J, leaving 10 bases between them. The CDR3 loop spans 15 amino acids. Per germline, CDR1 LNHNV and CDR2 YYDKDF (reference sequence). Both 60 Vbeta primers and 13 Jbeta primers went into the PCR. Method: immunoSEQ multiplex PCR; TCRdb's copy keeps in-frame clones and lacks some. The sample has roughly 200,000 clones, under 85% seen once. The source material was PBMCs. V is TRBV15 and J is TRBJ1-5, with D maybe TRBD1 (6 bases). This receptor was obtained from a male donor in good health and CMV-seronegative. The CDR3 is CATSRQGYGNQPQHF. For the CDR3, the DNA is TGTGCCACCAGCAGACAGGGGTATGGCAATCAGCCCCAGCATTTT.